A single sample is the source of the 15 T cell receptor beta chains below, sequenced in a study of T cell changes during pregnancy in multiple sclerosis. Repertoires were generated with immunoSEQ multiplex PCR, while TCRdb's copy carries only in-frame clones and drops some. The table includes 85,000 to 110,000 clones, around nine tenths detected once. The source material was peripheral blood, sampled after pregnancy. The receptor source for this set is a female donor with multiple sclerosis, enrolled in a pregnancy study.

V and J are TRBV4-2 and TRBJ1-2; perhaps TRBD1 as D (6 bases). Germline assignment: CDR1 LGHNA and CDR2 YNFKEQ. Trimming stripped 1 base from V and 7 bases from J, with 19 bases between. The CDR3 has 16 residues. The CDR3 spells CASSQGVTGLPTGYTF. The CDR3 DNA follows: TGTGCCAGCAGCCAAGGGGTCACAGGGTTGCCGACTGGCTACACCTTC.

This sequence joins TRBV19 and TRBJ2-7; 9 nucleotides agree with TRBD1. CDR3 length: 15 residues. CDR1 is LNHDA, CDR2 SQIVND, per germline (reference sequence). J gave up 3 bases and V 6 bases, and 9 bases lay outside the gene matches. CDR3 coding DNA: TGTGCCAGTAGCAAGGGACAGGGAGGATACTACGAGCAGTACTTC. Protein product: CASSKGQGGYYEQYF.

The V gene is TRBV7-9, the J gene TRBJ2-7; D perhaps matches TRBD2 (6 bases). From germline, CDR1 is SEHNR and CDR2 FQNEAQ (reference sequence). The CDR3 runs to 14 residues. V was cut by 5 bases and J by 2 bases, with 13 bases left in between. CDR3 loop: CASSIPGSAYEQYF. CDR3 DNA sequence: TGTGCCAGCAGCATACCCGGGAGTGCCTACGAGCAGTACTTC.

V usage is TRBV6-1 and J usage is TRBJ1-2; 9 nucleotides line up with TRBD1. The junction had 5 bases not matched to a gene; V was cut back by 1 base and J by 5 bases. Germline V lookup: CDR1 MNHNS, CDR2 SASEGT. This CDR3 has 15 amino acids. The CDR3 DNA sequence: TGTGCCAGCAGTGAAGGGGTGACAGGGGGTTATGGCTACACCTTC. Translation gives CASSEGVTGGYGYTF.

J is TRBJ1-4 and V is TRBV6-1, with a tentative D call TRBD1 (5 bases). The CDR3 runs 12 residues. V shed 6 bases and J shed 8 bases, with 10 bases lying between them. Germline V gene lookup returns CDR1 MNHNS and CDR2 SASEGT. CDR3 in DNA: TGTGCCAGCAGGCAGGGTACGGAAAAACTGTTTTTT. Amino acids: CASRQGTEKLFF.

The chain links TRBV5-5 to TRBJ1-2; 9 bases map to TRBD1. The germline V gene has CDR1 SGHKS and CDR2 YYEKEE (reference sequence). J was trimmed by 10 bases and V by 3 bases; bases with no gene match: 7. The CDR3 covers 13 residues. The CDR3 DNA reads as TGTGCCAGCAGCTCGGGACAGGGATTCGACTACACCTTC. This translates into CASSSGQGFDYTF.

V usage is TRBV12-5 and J usage is TRBJ2-1; D is perhaps TRBD1 (6 bases). Germline CDR1 is LGHNT and CDR2 is FRNRAP. The CDR3 sequence is 15 residues long. V was shortened by 7 bases and J by 3 bases, with 16 bases between the two germline ends. The CDR3 sequence: CASAPLGQHYNEQFF. The CDR3 DNA reads as TGTGCTAGTGCTCCGTTAGGACAGCACTACAATGAGCAGTTCTTC. Together with reference TRBV12-5 and TRBJ2-1, the CDR3 gives the full variable domain: DARVTQTPRHKVTEMGQEVTMRCQPILGHNTVFWYRQTMMQGLELLAYFRNRAPLDDSGMPKDRFSAEMPDATLATLKIQPSEPRDSAVYFCASAPLGQHYNEQFFGPGTRLTVL.

The genes are TRBV7-9 and TRBJ2-3; D is undetermined. Germline V gene lookup returns CDR1 SEHNR and CDR2 FQNEAQ (reference sequence). V lost 5 bases, J lost 4 bases, and 10 bases lay in between. The CDR3 length is 13 residues. CDR3 coding DNA: TGTGCCAGCAGCCCTCGTACGGCAGATACGCAGTATTTT. Translated: CASSPRTADTQYF.

This chain uses TRBV6-6 with TRBJ2-7, with D uncertain. The germline V gene has CDR1 MNHNY and CDR2 SVGAGI (reference sequence). Trimming cost V 0 bases and J 0 bases, with 12 bases left between them. There are 16 residues in the CDR3. The CDR3 is CASSYSGARPSYEQYF. The CDR3 DNA is TGTGCCAGCAGTTACTCAGGCGCTAGACCCTCCTACGAGCAGTACTTC.

This sequence joins TRBV18 and TRBJ1-1, with TRBD1 matching 7 bases. CDR3 length equals 14 residues. Germline CDR1 and CDR2: KGHSH and LQKENI. With 3 bases clipped from V and 5 bases from J, the junction kept 6 bases outside the gene matches. The CDR3 reads CASSPRQGVTEAFF. In DNA form, the CDR3 reads TGTGCCAGCTCACCTCGACAGGGTGTGACTGAAGCTTTCTTT.

The chain uses TRBV19 and TRBJ2-3; TRBD1 is a possible D gene (6 bases). The length of the CDR3 is 15 residues. Germline CDR1 reads LNHDA; CDR2 reads SQIVND (reference sequence). V was shortened by 7 bases and J by 1 base, with 15 bases between the two germline ends. As DNA, the CDR3 is TGTGCCAGTACCCTGGGGGCGGGTGGCACAGATACGCAGTATTTT. Protein product: CASTLGAGGTDTQYF. The entire variable domain, with the rest obtained from reference TRBV19 and TRBJ2-3, is as follows: DGGITQSPKYLFRKEGQNVTLSCEQNLNHDAMYWYRQDPGQGLRLIYYSQIVNDFQKGDIAEGYSVSREKKESFPLTVTSAQKNPTAFYLCASTLGAGGTDTQYFGPGTRLTVL.

The chain uses TRBV2 and TRBJ2-7; 7 bases agree with TRBD1. The CDR3 runs to 13 residues. Germline V gives CDR1 SNHLY, CDR2 FYNNEI. The ends lost 5 bases at V and 3 bases at J; junction bases unmatched: 4. CDR3 coding DNA: TGTGCCAGCAGTATTGGACAGGTCTACGAGCAGTACTTC. Translation gives CASSIGQVYEQYF.

V gene TRBV9 combines with J gene TRBJ1-5; a weak D match, TRBD1 (5 bases). Per germline, CDR1 SGDLS and CDR2 YYNGEE. Trimming removed 0 bases at V and 4 bases at J, with 11 bases between. The CDR3 is 15 residues long. The CDR3 DNA is TGTGCCAGCAGCGTAGGGACACTCGATAATCAGCCCCAGCATTTT. Its protein product is CASSVGTLDNQPQHF.

This chain uses TRBV19 with TRBJ2-3, with D perhaps TRBD2 (5 bases). The CDR3 contains 15 residues. Germline V gene data show CDR1 as LNHDA and CDR2 as SQIVND (reference sequence). The germline V and J ends were trimmed by 7 bases and 2 bases, with 16 bases remaining between them. The CDR3 DNA sequence: TGTGCCAGTATAGATGAGGGAGCGGCCACAGATACGCAGTATTTT. It yields the protein CASIDEGAATDTQYF.

The V call is TRBV29-1, the J call TRBJ2-1; a weak D match, TRBD2 (6 bases). The CDR3 loop spans 16 amino acids. The V end was cut by 2 bases, the J end by 7 bases, with 21 bases between. Germline CDR1 and CDR2: SQVTM and ANQGSEA. The CDR3 coding sequence is TGCAGCGTTGAACCCCGCGGAGGGGCTCAAAGGAATGAGCAGTTCTTC. It codes for CSVEPRGGAQRNEQFF.